The present entry profiles one TCR beta chain with its context. Its antigen is not identified. Trimming stripped 3 bases from V and 0 bases from J, with 15 bases between. Germline-derived CDR1 and CDR2 are DFQATT and SNEGSKA (reference sequence). This CDR3 spans 15 amino acids. Each CDR3 protein is one row after TCRdb ran MiXCR on the 5' RACE reads. The data hold 1.5 million or so distinct CDR3 sequences, with under 35% observed a single time. This entry comes from a study of identical twins. Study outcomes and limitations: In monozygotic twins, models underestimated the sharing of out-of-frame TCR alpha.

The material sequenced was cord blood. This clonotype was sampled from a newborn girl in good health. The rearrangement uses TRBV20-1 and TRBJ2-7; D gene uncertain. CDR3 loop: CSASHRTRSSYEQYF. CDR3 nucleotides: TGCAGTGCTAGCCACCGTACAAGGAGCTCCTACGAGCAGTACTTC.